These T cell receptor beta chains were read from a single sample in a study of T cells in Graves' hyperthyroidism and ophthalmopathy. TCRdb re-called the multiplex PCR reads with MiXCR, one entry per CDR3 protein. The sample shows 700,000 to 850,000 distinct CDR3 sequences, approximately 40% of them seen only once. Material: blood. The receptors here all came from a woman aged 40 to 55 with Graves' hyperthyroidism. Both conserved end residues are trimmed from each CDR3. The order of the fields is V gene, clone size, J gene, CDR3 protein. Size is omitted from some rows. Given values are once, few, many or a class for expanded clones.

V: TRBV12-3/TRBV12-4; size: many; J: TRBJ2-5; CDR3: ASTPRGGEPKTQY
V: TRBV7-2; size: many; J: TRBJ2-7; CDR3: ASSRSSRDYEQY
V: TRBV2; size: many; J: TRBJ2-5; CDR3: ASRGTGRAQY
V: TRBV20-1; size: NA; J: TRBJ2-7; CDR3: SAGPGTGPSYEQY
V: TRBV4-1; size: NA; J: TRBJ1-2; CDR3: ASSHPTGGNGYT
V: TRBV12-3/TRBV12-4; size: few; J: TRBJ1-4; CDR3: ASSYSGPDATNEKLF
V: TRBV28; size: NA; J: TRBJ1-5; CDR3: ASSFNRLHSNQPQH
V: TRBV19; size: few; J: TRBJ2-2; CDR3: ASSILWRGGAVNTGELF
V: TRBV10-3; size: NA; J: TRBJ1-2; CDR3: ASSPPAGSLGLNYGYT
V: TRBV20-1; size: many; J: TRBJ2-7; CDR3: SAERSYEQY
V: TRBV19; size: once; J: TRBJ2-1; CDR3: ASRRTGDYNEQF
V: TRBV25-1; size: NA; J: TRBJ1-1; CDR3: ASIRRTYRNTEAF
V: TRBV19; size: NA; J: TRBJ1-2; CDR3: ASSPIQGPNYGYT
V: TRBV6-5; size: many; J: TRBJ1-5; CDR3: ASRQGANQPQH
V: TRBV19; size: NA; J: TRBJ2-7; CDR3: ASSVLAGGAYEQY
V: TRBV30; size: once; J: TRBJ1-3; CDR3: AHGGGNTIY
V: TRBV6-5; size: few; J: TRBJ1-6; CDR3: ASSLLMPGESPLH
V: TRBV6-5; size: NA; J: TRBJ1-2; CDR3: ASSLSLMSGIYGYT
V: TRBV7-9; size: NA; J: TRBJ1-2; CDR3: ASSQTVEGVRGYT
V: TRBV25-1; size: NA; J: TRBJ1-5; CDR3: ASSLIPGQVFQPQH
V: TRBV12-3/TRBV12-4; size: NA; J: TRBJ2-7; CDR3: ASSLTVSSGSYEQY
V: TRBV6-5; size: NA; J: TRBJ2-6; CDR3: ASSPGQGLPGANVLT
V: TRBV7-2; size: many; J: TRBJ1-6; CDR3: ASSLAFGGRNSPLH
V: TRBV7-2; size: NA; J: TRBJ1-2; CDR3: ASSPYRDRGRSYGYT
V: TRBV10-1; size: once; J: TRBJ2-2; CDR3: ASSEGRAPLELF
V: TRBV5-4; size: few; J: TRBJ2-7; CDR3: ASSMGDRGSSRQY
V: TRBV20-1; size: NA; J: TRBJ2-2; CDR3: SARGWTSGGSSGGGELF
V: TRBV7-9; size: NA; J: TRBJ1-2; CDR3: ASSSQALGYT
V: TRBV7-3; size: NA; J: TRBJ2-3; CDR3: ASSFGGGKAPDTQY
V: TRBV5-8; size: NA; J: TRBJ1-1; CDR3: ASSLGTGKTEAF
V: TRBV24-1; size: many; J: TRBJ1-5; CDR3: ATSDQTRSNQPQH
V: TRBV7-9; size: NA; J: TRBJ2-2; CDR3: ASTTTSGRAIGELF
V: TRBV2; size: NA; J: NA; CDR3: ASTSLMGGSEQF
V: TRBV6-2/TRBV6-3; size: NA; J: TRBJ2-5; CDR3: ASRATGQETQY
V: TRBV6-5; size: NA; J: TRBJ1-5; CDR3: ASSYKGVAQPQH
V: TRBV12-3/TRBV12-4; size: many; J: TRBJ1-5; CDR3: ASSPTQPNQPQH